The 23 T cell receptor beta chains given below trace back to one sample, sequenced in a study of CD8+ T cells in alopecia areata (dated by TCRdb to the late 2010s). The sample's time point, from its label and the paper: roughly 27 days on oral tofacitinib. The treatment or condition label for this specimen denotes: oral pan-JAK inhibitor, 5-10 mg twice daily. Receptors were amplified or captured by the immunoSEQ multiplex PCR assay. For TCR sequencing, RNA was extracted from every sample and reverse transcribed into cDNA to serve as template. TCRdb took over this immuneACCESS table, retaining in-frame rearrangements with V and J assigned. Such tables are incomplete; in checked studies, under half of the missing clones stem from an unresolved V gene, and the remainder is unexplained. This sample gives about 120,000 clones in total; around 53% of them show up just once. Of the sample, 0.46% falls within the top ten clones.

The sample in question was CD4+ T cells sorted from blood, obtained at week 4, from a patient treated with tofacitinib. The receptors were gathered from a human donor with alopecia areata.

This clone has just a few counts. V and J are TRBV29-1 and TRBJ1-5; D possibly corresponds to TRBD1 (6 bases). This CDR3 spans 11 amino acids. Germline CDR1 is SQVTM and CDR2 is ANQGSEA. V was clipped by 4 bases and J by 12 bases, with 13 bases between them. The CDR3 DNA reads as TGCAGCGTTGGGGACAAGCGCTACCAGCATTTT. Translating gives CSVGDKRYQHF.

V usage is TRBV30 and J usage is TRBJ1-2; possibly TRBD1 for D (5 bases). Germline CDR1 GTSNPN, CDR2 SVGIG (reference sequence). V lost 0 bases and J 3 bases, leaving 11 bases between the germline ends. The CDR3 contains 14 residues. DNA for the CDR3: TGTGCCTGGAGTGTACATCAGGGCGACTATGGCTACACCTTC. Amino acid sequence: CAWSVHQGDYGYTF.

The rearrangement joins TRBV27 to TRBJ1-2; D may be TRBD1 (5 bases). The CDR3 length is 12 residues. The germline V gene encodes CDR1 MNHEY and CDR2 SMNVEV (reference sequence). Trimming took 3 bases from V and 6 from J, leaving 8 bases between them. For the CDR3, the DNA is TGTGCCAGCAGTTTCCGGGGGGATGGCTACACCTTC. Protein sequence: CASSFRGDGYTF.

This chain connects TRBV19 to TRBJ1-1; unclear D gene. V was pared by 8 bases and J by 3 bases, with 16 bases between. CDR1 LNHDA and CDR2 SQIVND come from the germline V gene (reference sequence). This CDR3 comprises 14 residues. The CDR3 region is CASVSFVTDTEAFF. CDR3 in DNA: TGTGCCAGTGTGTCTTTTGTTACGGACACTGAAGCTTTCTTT.

In this sample, this clone turned up once. This chain links TRBV29-1 with TRBJ2-4; 10 positions match TRBD1. CDR1 is SQVTM and CDR2 is ANQGSEA in the germline V gene. J was trimmed by 6 bases and V by 4 bases; bases with no gene match: 6. CDR3 length: 14 residues. CDR3 coding DNA: TGCAGCGTTGTGCCCGGGACAGGGGTAAACATTCAGTACTTC. It yields the protein CSVVPGTGVNIQYF. The whole variable domain, remainder taken from reference TRBV29-1 and TRBJ2-4, is SAVISQKPSRDICQRGTSLTIQCQVDSQVTMMFWYRQQPGQSLTLIATANQGSEATYESGFVIDKFPISRPNLTFSTLTVSNMSPEDSSIYLCSVVPGTGVNIQYFGAGTRLSVL.

This chain uses TRBV29-1 with TRBJ1-1, with D unresolved. Trimming left V 5 bases short and J 1 base short, with 11 bases between. Looked up from germline, CDR1 is SQVTM and CDR2 is ANQGSEA. The CDR3 sequence is 13 residues long. The CDR3 nucleotides are TGCAGCGTTAAGGGCCTCTCGAACACTGAAGCTTTCTTT. Translation: CSVKGLSNTEAFF.

This clone has more than one count but fewer than ten. The chain carries TRBV30 and TRBJ2-7; 8 nucleotides line up with TRBD1. From germline, CDR1 is GTSNPN and CDR2 SVGIG (reference sequence). V shed 3 bases, J shed 9 bases, and the junction held 4 bases outside the gene matches. The CDR3 is made up of 11 amino acids. CDR3 sequence reads: CAWSGQGGQYF. The CDR3 DNA is TGTGCCTGGAGCGGACAGGGAGGGCAGTACTTC.

This clone occurred a few times. The genes are TRBV18 and TRBJ2-1; a possible D gene is TRBD1 (6 bases). The CDR3 is 16 amino acids. Trimming shortened V by 2 bases and J by 1 base, and 12 bases separated the two germline ends. Germline CDR1 is KGHSH and CDR2 is LQKENI. CDR3 region: CASSPSPGTSYNEQFF. The CDR3 bases are TGTGCCAGCTCACCATCACCCGGGACATCCTACAATGAGCAGTTCTTC.

This clone has a handful of counts. The chain recombines TRBV7-9 with TRBJ2-7; a possible D gene is TRBD2 (6 bases). V lost 1 base and J 5 bases, leaving 12 bases between the germline ends. Germline V gene data show CDR1 as SEHNR and CDR2 as FQNEAQ (reference sequence). The length of the CDR3 is 14 residues. DNA for the CDR3: TGTGCCAGCAGCTTAGTCCAGGGAGGCCACGAGCAGTACTTC. Its protein product is CASSLVQGGHEQYF.

This CDR3 reads CASSAFLGNTEAFF. The CDR3, as DNA: TGTGCCAGCAGCGCTTTCCTTGGGAACACTGAAGCTTTCTTT. V and J are TRBV9 and TRBJ1-1; D gene unclear. CDR3 length equals 14 residues. CDR1 and CDR2 (germline): SGDLS, YYNGEE. V dropped 3 bases and J dropped 1 base, with 10 bases sitting between them.

The chain couples TRBV11-2 to TRBJ2-7; 10 bases map to TRBD1. V shed 5 bases, J shed 4 bases, and the junction held 11 bases outside the gene matches. The length of the CDR3 is 16 residues. Germline assignment: CDR1 SGHAT and CDR2 FQNNGV. The CDR3 DNA sequence: TGTGCCAGCAGCCTTACCGGGACAGGGGCGCTATACGAGCAGTACTTC. This encodes CASSLTGTGALYEQYF. Supplemented by reference TRBV11-2 and TRBJ2-7, the full variable domain reads EAGVAQSPRYKIIEKRQSVAFWCNPISGHATLYWYQQILGQGPKLLIQFQNNGVVDDSQLPKDRFSAERLKGVDSTLKIQPAKLEDSAVYLCASSLTGTGALYEQYFGPGTRLTVT.

V gene TRBV25-1 combines with J gene TRBJ2-5, with D hard to call. Trimming left V 3 bases short and J 5 bases short, with 10 bases between. The germline gives CDR1 MGHDK, CDR2 SYGVNS. The CDR3 has 13 residues. The CDR3 DNA follows: TGTGCCAGCAGTGAGTCCTTTCGGGAGACCCAGTACTTC. Protein product: CASSESFRETQYF.

The chain joins TRBV7-3 to TRBJ1-1, with D unclear. The CDR3 extends over 13 amino acids. Germline V gene lookup returns CDR1 SGHTA and CDR2 FQGTGA. The germline V and J ends were trimmed by 1 base and 1 base, with 4 bases remaining between them. CDR3 amino acids: CASSLSGNTEAFF. Here the CDR3 DNA reads TGTGCCAGCAGCTTAAGCGGGAACACTGAAGCTTTCTTT. The full variable domain, completed using reference TRBV7-3 and TRBJ1-1, is GAGVSQTPSNKVTEKGKYVELRCDPISGHTALYWYRQSLGQGPEFLIYFQGTGAADDSGLPNDRFFAVRPEGSVSTLKIQRTERGDSAVYLCASSLSGNTEAFFGQGTRLTVV.

In regard to this clone: Other DNA sequences in the same sample also yield this CDR3. The chain is built from TRBV29-1 and TRBJ2-1, with a tentative D call TRBD1 (6 bases). The CDR3 contains 12 residues. Between the trimmed V and J ends, which lost 3 bases and 3 bases, there was a span of 6 bases. CDR1 and CDR2 from the germline V gene are SQVTM and ANQGSEA. CDR3 bases: TGCAGCGTTGACAGGGGCTACAATGAGCAGTTCTTC. Translation gives CSVDRGYNEQFF.

This clone was counted only a few times. This rearrangement joins TRBV7-6 to TRBJ2-3, with unresolved D. The germline V gene has CDR1 SGHVS and CDR2 FNYEAQ. The CDR3 sequence is 15 residues long. V dropped 4 bases and J dropped 0 bases, with 11 bases sitting between them. In nucleotides, the CDR3 is TGTGCCAGCAGCTCGGACCGACGAAGCACAGATACGCAGTATTTT. Translating gives CASSSDRRSTDTQYF. Drawing the rest from reference TRBV7-6 and TRBJ2-3, the complete variable domain is GAGVSQSPRYKVTKRGQDVALRCDPISGHVSLYWYRQALGQGPEFLTYFNYEAQQDKSGLPNDRFSAERPEGSISTLTIQRTEQRDSAMYRCASSSDRRSTDTQYFGPGTRLTVL.

The chain recombines TRBV10-3 with TRBJ1-6, with D possibly TRBD1 on 6 matching bases. Germline V CDR1 and CDR2: ENHRY, SYGVKD. The CDR3 runs to 14 residues. V was pared by 2 bases and J by 11 bases, with 13 bases between. For the CDR3, the DNA is TGTGCCATCAGTGAGCGGGACATAAGAACACCCCTCCACTTT. This translates into CAISERDIRTPLHF.

The genes are TRBV4-1 and TRBJ2-7; 7 bases are a match to TRBD2. The length of the CDR3 is 16 residues. CDR1 and CDR2 from the germline V gene are MGHRA and YSYEKL. The trim removed 0 bases at V and 2 bases at J, leaving 7 bases unmatched. The CDR3 nucleotides are TGCGCCAGCAGCCAAGATGGAAGCGGGATCCCCTACGAGCAGTACTTC. This codes for CASSQDGSGIPYEQYF.

The genes are TRBV29-1 and TRBJ2-7, with D unclear. The germline V and J ends were trimmed by 5 bases and 0 bases, with 11 bases remaining between them. The germline CDR1 and CDR2 sequences are SQVTM and ANQGSEA. The CDR3 extends over 13 amino acids. CDR3 sequence (DNA): TGCAGCGTTCCTGGTGCAAGCTCCTACGAGCAGTACTTC. Translating it yields CSVPGASSYEQYF.

The chain recombines TRBV9 with TRBJ1-4; tentative D call: TRBD1 (5 bases). CDR1 is SGDLS, CDR2 YYNGEE, per germline. CDR3 length: 14 amino acids. V was shortened by 4 bases and J by 8 bases, with 15 bases between the two germline ends. The DNA for the CDR3 is TGTGCCAGCAGCAGCAGGGCGAGTCCGGAAAAACTGTTTTTT. Translation: CASSSRASPEKLFF.

V usage is TRBV30 and J usage is TRBJ1-5; 7 bases are a match to TRBD1. CDR1 is GTSNPN and CDR2 is SVGIG in the germline V gene (reference sequence). J gave up 4 bases and V 2 bases, and 5 bases lay outside the gene matches. This CDR3 comprises 14 residues. CDR3 sequence reads: CAWSTTTGNQPQHF. The DNA of the CDR3 is TGTGCCTGGAGTACGACGACAGGGAATCAGCCCCAGCATTTT.

This clone has more than one count but fewer than ten. The chain couples TRBV7-2 to TRBJ1-6; D remains unclear. V was shortened by 5 bases and J by 5 bases, with 7 bases between the two germline ends. Germline CDR1 reads SGHTA; CDR2 reads FQGNSA. The CDR3 covers 13 residues. Here the CDR3 reads CASSRDHNSPLHF. For the CDR3, the DNA is TGTGCCAGCAGCCGAGACCATAATTCACCCCTCCACTTT.

This clone showed up just a few times. The V gene is TRBV29-1, the J gene TRBJ2-1, with D perhaps matching TRBD1 (5 bases). V lost 1 base and J 3 bases, leaving 16 bases between the germline ends. CDR3 size: 16 residues. Germline values: CDR1 SQVTM, CDR2 ANQGSEA. The CDR3 spells CSVEVMRQLYYNEQFF. For the CDR3, the DNA is TGCAGCGTTGAAGTAATGCGACAGCTTTACTACAATGAGCAGTTCTTC.

This clone was seen only a few times. The chain joins TRBV18 to TRBJ2-3; D is ambiguous. The length of the CDR3 is 14 residues. Trimming removed 2 bases from V and 2 bases from J, with 8 bases in between. Germline CDR1 and CDR2: KGHSH and LQKENI. Here the CDR3 reads CASSPEDDTDTQYF. In DNA form, the CDR3 reads TGTGCCAGCTCACCAGAGGATGACACAGATACGCAGTATTTT.